This TCR beta chain was identified in a study of T cell repertoires in cytomegalovirus infection. Across the whole study: It was the public TCR beta signatures that indicated both CMV infection and matching HLA type.

TCRdb itself ran the reads through MiXCR, one entry per CDR3 protein. The data hold about 920,000 distinct CDR3 sequences, with approximately 33% observed a single time. The CDR3 consists of 16 residues. V lost 3 bases and J 4 bases, leaving 16 bases between the germline ends. Germline V gene sequence: CDR1 MDHEN, CDR2 SYDVKM. A few counts support this clonotype. The antigen remains undetermined. The chain carries TRBV28 and TRBJ2-1; tentatively, D is TRBD2 (7 bases). The clonotype was recovered from a human donor in good health (CMV status not recorded). Some clones in this sample may be carry-over from other donors' samples. This sample comprised cultured CD8+ T cells from PBMCs, obtained from culture after CMV antigen stimulation. The CDR3 DNA sequence: TGTGCCAGCAGTTTTTTAGGGGGGGCTCCGTACAATGAGCAGTTCTTC. This encodes CASSFLGGAPYNEQFF.